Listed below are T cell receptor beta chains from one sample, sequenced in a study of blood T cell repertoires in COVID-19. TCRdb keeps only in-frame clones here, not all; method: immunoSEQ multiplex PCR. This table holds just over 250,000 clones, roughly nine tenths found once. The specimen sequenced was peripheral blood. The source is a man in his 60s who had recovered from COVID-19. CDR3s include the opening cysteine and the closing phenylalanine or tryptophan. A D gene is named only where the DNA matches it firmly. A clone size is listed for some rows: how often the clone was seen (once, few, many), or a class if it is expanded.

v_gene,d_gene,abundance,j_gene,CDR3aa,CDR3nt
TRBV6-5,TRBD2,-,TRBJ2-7,CASRPAAERGYEQYF,TGTGCCAGCAGACCTGCCGCGGAGCGGGGCTACGAGCAGTACTTC
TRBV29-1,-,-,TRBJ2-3,CSVGRDLGNTQYF,TGCAGCGTTGGGCGAGACCTAGGTAATACGCAGTATTTT
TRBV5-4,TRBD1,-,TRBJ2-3,CASSQPRQGVTDTQYF,TGTGCCAGCAGCCAGCCTAGACAGGGAGTCACAGATACGCAGTATTTT
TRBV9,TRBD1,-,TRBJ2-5,CASSVPVPGTGRETQYF,TGTGCCAGCAGCGTTCCCGTACCCGGGACAGGGAGGGAGACCCAGTACTTC
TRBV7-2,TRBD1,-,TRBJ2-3,CASRLDRGRGDTQYF,TGTGCCAGCAGGCTGGACAGGGGGCGCGGAGATACGCAGTATTTT
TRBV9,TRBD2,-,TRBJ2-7,CASSALAGGGGDEQYF,TGTGCCAGCAGCGCCCTAGCGGGAGGCGGGGGAGACGAGCAGTACTTC
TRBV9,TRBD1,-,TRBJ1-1,CASGTGSLTEAFF,TGTGCCAGCGGGACAGGAAGTTTGACTGAAGCTTTCTTT
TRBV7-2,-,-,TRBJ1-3,CASSSGPVAGNTIYF,TGTGCCAGCAGCTCCGGTCCGGTCGCTGGAAACACCATATATTTT
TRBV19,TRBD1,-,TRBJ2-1,CASSIGGRGSVDEQFF,TGTGCCAGTAGTATAGGCGGCAGGGGGTCAGTCGATGAGCAGTTCTTC
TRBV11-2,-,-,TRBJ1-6,CASSLNQREVPLHF,TGTGCCAGCAGCTTAAATCAACGGGAGGTGCCCCTCCACTTT
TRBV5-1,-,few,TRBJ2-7,CASSLSSGTYEQYF,TGCGCCAGCAGCTTATCGAGTGGTACCTACGAGCAGTACTTC
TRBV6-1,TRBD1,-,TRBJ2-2,CASSRGQRNTGELFF,TGTGCCAGCAGTCGGGGACAGCGGAACACCGGGGAGCTGTTTTTT
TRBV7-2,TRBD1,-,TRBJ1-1,CASSVGQGYTEAFF,TGTGCCAGCAGCGTCGGACAGGGTTACACTGAAGCTTTCTTT
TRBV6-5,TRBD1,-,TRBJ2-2,CASSPNRGNTGELFF,TGTGCCAGCAGCCCGAACAGGGGCAACACCGGGGAGCTGTTTTTT
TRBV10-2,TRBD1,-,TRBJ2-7,CASREGQGAYEQYF,TGCGCCAGCAGGGAGGGACAGGGGGCGTACGAGCAGTACTTC
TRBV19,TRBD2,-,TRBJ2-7,CASSTGPGLADRPYEQYF,TGTGCCAGTAGTACGGGTCCGGGACTAGCGGATCGACCCTACGAGCAGTACTTC
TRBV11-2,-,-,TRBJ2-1,CASSLVGRGYNEQFF,TGTGCCAGCAGCTTAGTCGGCAGGGGCTACAATGAGCAGTTCTTC
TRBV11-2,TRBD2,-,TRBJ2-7,CASSRGEGAPYEQYF,TGTGCCAGCAGCCGCGGGGAGGGAGCCCCCTACGAGCAGTACTTC
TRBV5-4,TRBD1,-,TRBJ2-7,CASSGGQNYEQYF,TGTGCCAGCAGCGGGGGACAGAACTACGAGCAGTACTTC